Here is one T cell receptor beta chain with its context. Its antigen specificity is not known. No much larger clone is present one base from it, and per-base qualities are unavailable. The germline V gene provides CDR1 SGHVS and CDR2 FNYEAQ. Here V drops 5 bases and J drops 6 bases, and the junction holds 7 bases not matched to any gene. The CDR3 holds 14 amino acids from the cysteine to the phenylalanine. The DNA shown is the 42-base CDR3, in frame from base 1. To prepare the library, the immunoSEQ multiplex PCR assay was applied. A mixture of 60 forward primers for TCR Vbeta segments and 13 reverse primers for TCR Jbeta segments was used in the multiplex PCR. The CDR3 region of rearranged TCR beta genes was amplified from genomic DNA by a multiplex PCR assay. On the Illumina HiSeq System, the amplified TCR beta libraries were sequenced as 87-base-pair reads. In the authors' own workflow: A later analysis tallied 75 million to 95 million unique TCR beta chains across the 660 or so repertoires, and some 12 million of those chains were shared by two or more donors. Raw reads were error-corrected and collapsed into unique sequences by a nearest-neighbor algorithm in which closely related sequences were merged to remove PCR and sequencing errors. V, D and J gene segments were assigned by aligning CDR3 sequences to IMGT reference sequences. For a sequence to be retained, a match of at least six nucleotides to both a V gene segment and a J gene segment was required. A rearrangement counted as productive if the CDR3 had no stop codons and remained in frame with V and J, and every other rearrangement counted as non-productive. CDR3 was defined according to IMGT convention as the region running from the second conserved V-encoded cysteine to the conserved J-encoded phenylalanine. The earlier analysis of 587 of the donors excluded any sequence lacking an unambiguous match to a single V gene segment. In an earlier analysis of several hundred of the donors, V segments were called functional above 56.7% productive rearrangements and were called segregating when the between-donor standard deviation exceeded 5%. A statistical classification framework was developed to diagnose cytomegalovirus status using the catalog of TCR beta chain sequences. V and J gene assignment, in a later analysis, came from comparing TCR nucleotide sequences with IMGT/GENE-DB human TR gene sequences. The TCRdist pipeline was used in a later analysis to assign CDR3 sequences and most-parsimonious VDJ recombination scenarios. A later analysis defined each TCR beta chain by its CDR3 amino acid sequence plus V-gene family, and excluded reads lacking a unique V-gene family. As a way to deal with suspected cross-contamination and a sequencing artifact, a later analysis dropped over 550 nucleotide sequences that were highly shared and had low generation probability. A later analysis calculated a clonal expansion index for each public chain from normalized within-repertoire ranks of inferred template counts. A later analysis computed generation probabilities with a VDJ recombination model fitted to out-of-frame rearrangements, and checked the results against IGoR. A later analysis scored TCR-TCR, TCR-HLA and TCR-CMV co-occurrence with hypergeometric tests, applying a repertoire-size bias correction to TCR pairs. In a later analysis, false discovery rates were estimated by permuting HLA or CMV assignments 20 times. In a later analysis, co-occurring TCRs were grouped using DBSCAN, and TCRdist sequence similarity was added for clustering within HLA-allele-positive subsets. Repertoires with fewer than 30,000 or more than 120,000 public chains were left out of co-occurrence clustering, as were about 5 repertoires with anomalous nucleotide sharing. In TCRdb, the immuneACCESS table is reduced to in-frame sequences with V and J assigned. These tables do not hold every clone; where another copy was compared, an unresolved V gene accounts for under half, and the others remain unexplained. That table gives V, J and clone size, and the DNA gave D and trimming. The table for this sample lists roughly 120,000 clones; 75% to 85% of them were counted only once. Around 2.5% of the sample goes to the ten largest clones.

This specimen comes from a study of cytomegalovirus exposure and HLA in healthy donors listed by TCRdb under 2017. Some background on the complete study: According to an earlier analysis of a few hundred of the donors, about 180 million T cells yielded over 90 million unique TCR beta sequences and roughly 280 Gb of sequence data. An early release covering 550 to 700 HLA-typed donors comprised about 300 gigabases of sequencing data and approximately 85 million unique TCR sequences. Among the roughly 400 genotyped donors, about 85% belonged to the genetic ancestry cluster associated with self-reported Caucasian donors. The aim of the study was to test whether cataloging public T cell receptors could identify signatures of past pathogen exposure. The study profiled the T cell repertoires of 500 to 800 subjects by immunosequencing and related them to cytomegalovirus serostatus. Along with the roughly 610-subject first cohort, a separate validation cohort of over a hundred different subjects was used. The study combined high-throughput TCR immunosequencing, statistical association of individual TCRs with disease status, and machine learning to predict cytomegalovirus infection status. To study patterns of TCR occurrence, a later analysis re-analyzed previously published TCR beta repertoires from 550 to 800 donors and added high-resolution HLA genotyping. Rather than drawing on any new phenotypic data, the later analysis identified candidate immune exposures from TCR beta sequences and the way those sequences occurred across donors. In an earlier analysis of about 590 of the donors, high-throughput TCR beta sequencing was used to judge whether each TCR beta V gene segment behaved as functional or pseudogenic. Donor age, sex, ethnicity and CMV serostatus were compiled alongside the repertoire data. A later genetic analysis used genome-wide SNP genotypes for about 65% of the 666 donors, treating that subset as a discovery cohort. Every discovery cohort repertoire had been produced on one sequencing platform. HLA typing included class I and class II loci at four-digit resolution. Typing coverage differed by locus: A, B, C, DRB1 and DQB1 were typed in roughly 620-640 donors, DQA1 in about 560, DPA1 in 600 to 610, and DPB1 in 450 to 490. Four or five DR-DQ haplotypes were handled as single units for association and clustering, since linkage in the cohort was strong. Across 398 genotyped donors of the cohort, an average of about 240,000 unique TCR beta nucleotide sequences per donor were sequenced, and approximately 17% of those sequences were non-productive. The study at large found these results: The authors suggested that the approach could potentially be generalized to other disease states and immunological phenotypes. A further reported finding was that TCR beta sequences accurately predicted the HLA-A and HLA-B alleles for most subjects in the first cohort. Because HLA typing was missing for some donors at each locus, association tests included only the typed subset. A group of highly shared sequence variants was considered likely to be a technical artifact of the sequencing pipeline. The study listed around 160 TCR beta chains as associated with cytomegalovirus. In a later analysis, the rate of TCR association differed among HLA loci, with DRB1 alleles having the most associated TCRs and HLA-C alleles having the fewest. According to a later genetic analysis, donors in an Asian-associated ancestry cluster had fewer N-insertions in productive TCRs than the roughly 670-donor mean. When HLA alleles, especially DR and DQ, strongly co-occurred, TCR associations were difficult to assign to individual alleles. In a later genetic analysis, a missense DCLRE1C variant was associated with V-gene and J-gene trimming of TCR beta chains, and the association was replicated in an independent cohort. For the cohort, immune exposure information was limited to CMV serostatus. In a later analysis, 16,951 TCR beta sequences were associated with specific HLA alleles at a false discovery rate of 0.05. Some IMGT-functional V segments, including TRBV6-2 and TRBV6-3, could not be distinguished by the 87-base-pair reads and were therefore excluded. Broadly in line with IMGT annotations, most TCR beta V segments showed up in productive rearrangements about 90% or about 30% of the time in an earlier analysis of 450 to 750 of the donors. Linkage disequilibrium might explain the correlated functional status among segregating V segments, but an unknown experimental factor could not be excluded. Only TCR beta chains were sequenced in this cohort, and the absence of alpha or paired-chain data limited detectable features. Sequencing depth was assumed to be roughly uniform across donors in the presence/absence analyses, though that assumption may not hold. According to a later analysis, parvovirus B19, influenza, CMV and Epstein-Barr virus appeared linked to several top co-occurrence clusters. Compared with equally common non-associated chains, HLA-associated TCR beta chains in a later analysis were more clonally expanded and had lower generation probabilities. In vitro tests confirmed that three of the cytomegalovirus-associated TCR beta chains recognize cytomegalovirus antigens. The classifier was reported to diagnose cytomegalovirus status with high specificity and sensitivity in both the original and validation cohorts. Most TCR sequences were observed very rarely across donors, whereas some public TCRs were present in many individuals. Some 15 rarely observed V segments, including chromosome 9 orphons, were excluded from the earlier analysis of almost 600 of the donors because counts were too low. According to a later analysis, most CMV-associated TCR beta chains appeared to be HLA-restricted, and the HLA associations seemed to be driven largely by CMV exposure.

The cohort comprised more than 550 healthy bone marrow donors. At the time of sampling, all cohort members were nominally healthy, though unrecorded immune exposures were likely present. The donor tested CMV seronegative and was one of the 352 seronegative cohort members. Every donor gave a peripheral blood sample, and the peripheral blood mononuclear cells from that sample were used for TCR beta sequencing. Genomic DNA extraction from the blood cell samples was performed with the Qiagen DNeasy Blood Extraction Kit. This sequence was found in a man in his thirties or forties in good health and CMV-seronegative. The sequencing sample was made of PBMCs. The chain uses TRBV7-6 and TRBJ2-1, with 7 bases in between that match TRBD2. The nucleotide sequence is given as TGTGCCAGCAGCGCCGGGGGGACCATCAATGAGCAGTTCTTC. Translated, this is CASSAGGTINEQFF.